The 26 T cell receptor beta chains listed next were all sequenced from one sample in a study of vaccination effects on CD4 cells after COVID-19. Measured with immunoSEQ multiplex PCR; TCRdb has only the in-frame clones, and not every one. This table has 20,000 to 25,000 clones, 60% to 80% appearing once. Before sequencing, viral peptide pools were used by the ViraFEST assay to expand antigen-specific CD4+ T cells. Subsequent to approximately 9 days of culture, CD4+ T cells were isolated. Subjects were given two BNT162b2 or mRNA-1273 vaccine doses. What these receptors recognize is not known. Sample: CD4+ T cells from PBMCs cultured with HCoV-229E spike peptides, taken after COVID-19 vaccination. The receptor set was obtained from a human donor who received a COVID-19 vaccine.

By frequency in the sample, this clone is medium-sized. This chain uses TRBV5-1 with TRBJ2-2; the match to TRBD2 covers 7 bases. The CDR3 covers 15 residues. From germline, CDR1 is SGHRS and CDR2 YFSETQ. Trimming cost V 3 bases and J 0 bases; bases outside gene matches: 2. In DNA, the CDR3 is TGCGCCAGCAGCTGGGGGGGAGCGAACACCGGGGAGCTGTTTTTT. Translation gives CASSWGGANTGELFF.

The chain has TRBV7-7 and TRBJ2-5; weak D call: TRBD1 (5 bases). Germline V gene data show CDR1 as SSHAT and CDR2 as FNYEAQ (reference sequence). Trimming left V 5 bases short and J 4 bases short, with 14 bases between. The CDR3 runs to 14 residues. The CDR3 is CASSQTPGLETQYF. CDR3 in DNA: TGTGCCAGCAGCCAAACCCCAGGGTTAGAGACCCAGTACTTC.

This chain links TRBV5-4 with TRBJ2-5; 12 nucleotides agree with TRBD2. The germline gives CDR1 SGHNT, CDR2 YYREEE (reference sequence). The CDR3 spans 15 residues. Trimming cost V 4 bases and J 6 bases; bases outside gene matches: 7. CDR3 in DNA: TGTGCCAGCAGCCCTCTAGCGGGAGGGCCCAAGACCCAGTACTTC. This translates into CASSPLAGGPKTQYF.

The rearrangement joins TRBV2 to TRBJ2-1; 8 bases are a match to TRBD1. This CDR3 is built from 14 residues. CDR1 and CDR2 (germline): SNHLY, FYNNEI. Losses at the gene ends were 3 bases for V and 7 bases for J; bases not matched to a gene: 5. CDR3 sequence reads: CASSDRTGLNEQFF. The CDR3 nucleotides read TGTGCCAGCAGTGATCGGACAGGGTTGAATGAGCAGTTCTTC.

The chain recombines TRBV3-1 (or the pseudogene TRBV3-2) with TRBJ1-6; 7 nucleotides agree with TRBD1. Germline assignment: CDR1 LGHDT and CDR2 YNNKEL (reference sequence). The V gene end was trimmed by 4 bases and the J gene end by 4 bases; junction bases not matched to a gene: 1. The CDR3 length is 14 residues. Here the CDR3 reads CASSPRGYNSPLHF. CDR3 DNA sequence: TGTGCCAGCAGCCCCAGGGGGTATAATTCACCCCTCCACTTT.

This clone was observed a few times. CDR3 sequence (DNA): TGCGCCAGCAGTGTCAGCGGGAGCTCCTACGAGCAGTACTTC. Protein: CASSVSGSSYEQYF. This chain uses TRBV5-1 with TRBJ2-7, with 8 bases matching TRBD2. This CDR3 is built from 14 residues. Germline CDR1 and CDR2: SGHRS and YFSETQ. V dropped 5 bases and J dropped 0; count of bases not matched to a gene: 4.

The chain uses TRBV6-2 or TRBV6-3 and TRBJ2-1, with D maybe TRBD2 (6 bases). Trimming shortened V by 5 bases and J by 7 bases, and 21 bases separated the two germline ends. CDR3 length equals 16 residues. Per the germline V gene, CDR1 is MNHEY and CDR2 is SVGEGT. Here the CDR3 reads CASSPSRGGGNNEQFF. The CDR3 nucleotides are TGTGCCAGCAGTCCCTCGCGGGGAGGAGGGAATAATGAGCAGTTCTTC.

The chain links TRBV5-1 to TRBJ1-4, with 7 bases identical to TRBD1. Germline assignment: CDR1 SGHRS and CDR2 YFSETQ. The CDR3 is made up of 16 amino acids. Losses at the gene ends were 4 bases for V and 0 bases for J; bases not matched to a gene: 6. CDR3 DNA sequence: TGCGCCAGCAGCCCGCTCCAGGGGGCAACTAATGAAAAACTGTTTTTT. Translation: CASSPLQGATNEKLFF.

The CDR3 nucleotides are TGCGCCAGCAGCTTGGGGCCTCTCACAGGGGTAGAGACCCAGTACTTC. This translates into CASSLGPLTGVETQYF. V is TRBV5-1 and J is TRBJ2-5, with 7 bases matching TRBD1. CDR3 size: 16 residues. Trimming removed 0 bases from V and 4 bases from J; junction bases left unmatched: 9. Looked up from germline, CDR1 is SGHRS and CDR2 is YFSETQ.

This chain uses TRBV6-5 with TRBJ1-1; maybe TRBD1 (5 bases). The germline V and J ends were trimmed by 0 bases and 0 bases, with 8 bases remaining between them. Germline CDR1 reads MNHEY; CDR2 reads SVGAGI. This CDR3 has 15 residues. CDR3 in amino acids: CASSYSDKMNTEAFF. The CDR3 nucleotides read TGTGCCAGCAGTTACTCGGACAAGATGAACACTGAAGCTTTCTTT.

This chain links TRBV12-5 with TRBJ2-7; 8 bases line up with TRBD2. The CDR3 runs 15 residues. Germline CDR1 and CDR2: LGHNT and FRNRAP. Trimming cost V 3 bases and J 3 bases; bases outside gene matches: 7. CDR3 bases: TGTGCTAGTGGTTTAGGACTAGCTGGGAACTACGAGCAGTACTTC. This encodes CASGLGLAGNYEQYF.

This clone was counted between two and nine times. This chain's CDR3 is CASTAQGHYGYTF. The CDR3, as DNA: TGTGCCAGCACTGCACAGGGGCACTATGGCTACACCTTC. The chain links TRBV6-6 to TRBJ1-2, with TRBD1 matching 7 bases. The V and J ends lost 7 bases and 3 bases, in that order; junction bases with no gene match: 5. Germline assignment: CDR1 MNHNY and CDR2 SVGAGI (reference sequence). The CDR3 totals 13 residues.

The chain joins TRBV5-1 to TRBJ2-5, with D tentatively TRBD2 (6 bases). This CDR3 has 14 residues. V was shortened by 0 bases and J by 4 bases, with 10 bases between the two germline ends. Germline lookup yields CDR1 SGHRS and CDR2 YFSETQ. The CDR3: CASSLEAGRETQYF. The CDR3 nucleotides read TGCGCCAGCAGCTTGGAGGCGGGGAGAGAGACCCAGTACTTC.

This clone appeared a few times. This chain uses TRBV19 with TRBJ1-3; a possible D gene is TRBD1 (6 bases). The germline V and J ends were trimmed by 5 bases and 0 bases, with 11 bases remaining between them. The germline gives CDR1 LNHDA, CDR2 SQIVND (reference sequence). The CDR3 covers 15 residues. As DNA, the CDR3 is TGTGCCAGTAGTGACATACAGGGCTCTGGAAACACCATATATTTT. Translation: CASSDIQGSGNTIYF.

This clone has just one count. This chain connects TRBV5-4 to TRBJ2-7, with D unclear. Germline assignment: CDR1 SGHNT and CDR2 YYREEE (reference sequence). CDR3 size: 13 residues. V was cut by 2 bases and J by 0 bases, with 6 bases left in between. The CDR3 sequence: CASSFPHSYEQYF. The CDR3 coding sequence is TGTGCCAGCAGCTTCCCACACTCCTACGAGCAGTACTTC.

The chain joins TRBV10-3 to TRBJ2-7; a possible D gene is TRBD2 (5 bases). The CDR3 loop spans 14 amino acids. CDR1 and CDR2 from the germline V gene are ENHRY and SYGVKD. V lost 4 bases and J 0 bases, leaving 10 bases between the germline ends. For the CDR3, the DNA is TGTGCCATCAGTGGGAGCGGAAGCTCCTACGAGCAGTACTTC. This codes for CAISGSGSSYEQYF.

The chain combines TRBV20-1 with TRBJ1-1; perhaps TRBD1 as D (5 bases). The CDR3 loop spans 15 amino acids. Germline V gives CDR1 DFQATT, CDR2 SNEGSKA (reference sequence). The V gene lost 3 bases and the J gene lost 0 bases, with 14 bases spanning the gap. The CDR3, as DNA: TGCAGTGCTAGTCCCAGGGCGGGAGTGAACACTGAAGCTTTCTTT. Translating gives CSASPRAGVNTEAFF.

This chain links TRBV19 with TRBJ2-7; TRBD2 matches 8 bases. V was pared by 3 bases and J by 7 bases, with 14 bases of the junction left unmatched. Germline V gives CDR1 LNHDA, CDR2 SQIVND (reference sequence). The CDR3 has 16 amino acids. The CDR3 sequence is CASSISVAGIYEEQYF. CDR3 nucleotide sequence: TGTGCCAGTAGTATCTCCGTAGCGGGAATATACGAGGAGCAGTACTTC. The entire variable domain, with the rest obtained from reference TRBV19 and TRBJ2-7, is as follows: DGGITQSPKYLFRKEGQNVTLSCEQNLNHDAMYWYRQDPGQGLRLIYYSQIVNDFQKGDIAEGYSVSREKKESFPLTVTSAQKNPTAFYLCASSISVAGIYEEQYFGPGTRLTVT.

V usage is TRBV3-1 (or the pseudogene TRBV3-2) and J usage is TRBJ1-3; possibly TRBD1 for D (6 bases). CDR1 is LGHDT and CDR2 is YNNKEL in the germline V gene (reference sequence). This CDR3 has 16 residues. Trimming removed 4 bases at V and 0 bases at J, with 13 bases between. The CDR3 coding sequence is TGTGCCAGCAGCCCAGGAGGGGGTACCTCTGGAAACACCATATATTTT. This translates into CASSPGGGTSGNTIYF.

By proportion, this clone is medium-sized. The CDR3, as DNA: TGCGCCAGCAGTTGGGACTATTCTAGCACAGATACGCAGTATTTT. Its translation: CASSWDYSSTDTQYF. This chain joins TRBV10-2 and TRBJ2-3, with TRBD2 matching over 7 bases. From germline, CDR1 is WSHSY and CDR2 SAAADI. Trimming at V came to 5 bases and at J to 0 bases, leaving 5 bases not matched to a gene. The CDR3 runs to 15 residues.

This chain connects TRBV7-2 to TRBJ2-1; D may match TRBD1 or TRBD2 (6 bases each). The V end was cut by 8 bases, the J end by 3 bases, with 14 bases between. This CDR3 contains 14 residues. Germline-derived CDR1 and CDR2 are SGHTA and FQGNSA. CDR3 in DNA: TGTGCCAGCGCTAGGGGGGAGAGCTACAATGAGCAGTTCTTC. Translation: CASARGESYNEQFF.

The chain is built from TRBV6-5 and TRBJ2-7, with D tentatively TRBD2 (6 bases). Per the germline V gene, CDR1 is MNHEY and CDR2 is SVGAGI. This CDR3 spans 15 amino acids. Deletions cut 7 bases from V and 3 bases from J, with 19 bases between. CDR3 sequence reads: CASTLDTSRGYEQYF. The CDR3 bases are TGTGCCAGCACCCTCGACACTAGCCGGGGCTACGAGCAGTACTTC.

The chain joins TRBV10-3 to TRBJ2-1; 10 bases align to TRBD1. The J segment lost 0 bases and the V segment lost 9 bases, leaving 14 bases of the junction unmatched. Germline CDR1 and CDR2: ENHRY and SYGVKD. This CDR3 is 18 amino acids long. CDR3 region: CAISSGQGLGNSYNEQFF. The CDR3 DNA sequence: TGTGCCATTTCATCGGGACAGGGGTTAGGTAACTCCTACAATGAGCAGTTCTTC.

This clone was seen more than once but under ten times. The chain combines TRBV19 with TRBJ1-5; no definite D call. Germline values: CDR1 LNHDA, CDR2 SQIVND (reference sequence). The CDR3 spans 15 residues. Trimming cost V 3 bases and J 5 bases, with 14 bases left between them. This chain's CDR3 is CASSIRGSTYQPQHF. In DNA, the CDR3 is TGTGCCAGTAGTATTCGAGGGTCAACTTATCAGCCCCAGCATTTT.

This clone was recorded only once. The gene calls are TRBV9 and TRBJ2-2; D unclear. The CDR3 totals 14 residues. Germline lookup yields CDR1 SGDLS and CDR2 YYNGEE. Trimming cost V 4 bases and J 5 bases, with 12 bases left between them. The chain's CDR3 is CASSTRYTTGELFF. The CDR3 nucleotides are TGTGCCAGCAGCACCCGGTATACGACCGGGGAGCTGTTTTTT.

CDR3 DNA sequence: TGTGCCTGGAGTACCGGATTGGGTGGCTACACCTTC. It codes for CAWSTGLGGYTF. The genes are TRBV30 and TRBJ1-2; D gene uncertain. The CDR3 covers 12 residues. Trimming cost V 2 bases and J 7 bases, with 11 bases left between them. Per germline, CDR1 GTSNPN and CDR2 SVGIG (reference sequence).